This TCR beta chain is from a study of radiation and T cells in renal cell carcinoma. The study's findings and limits: Pretreatment tumor biopsies were lacking, so baseline clonotypes are unknown.

This clone was detected once. Its matching antigen is unknown. This CDR3 region has 14 residues. CDR1 and CDR2 (germline): KGHSH, LQKENI. Trimming took 3 bases from V and 5 from J; bases not matched to a gene: 4. Time point described: blood 2 weeks post-SBRT. Regarding treatment: 15 Gy SBRT to primary tumor, nephrectomy 4 weeks later. After SBRT, blood was collected at 2 and 4 weeks, plus baseline. Repertoires were generated with immunoSEQ multiplex PCR, while TCRdb's copy carries only in-frame clones and drops some. This sample has over 60,000 clones, with approximately 86% found just once. The source is a woman aged 45-65 years with renal cell carcinoma. The chain combines TRBV18 with TRBJ2-7; 10 bases map to TRBD2. The sequencing used blood, collected from a patient whose treatment included radiotherapy and nephrectomy. The DNA of the CDR3 is TGTGCCAGCTCACCCGCCCTAGCGGGGGACGAGCAGTACTTC. As protein: CASSPALAGDEQYF.